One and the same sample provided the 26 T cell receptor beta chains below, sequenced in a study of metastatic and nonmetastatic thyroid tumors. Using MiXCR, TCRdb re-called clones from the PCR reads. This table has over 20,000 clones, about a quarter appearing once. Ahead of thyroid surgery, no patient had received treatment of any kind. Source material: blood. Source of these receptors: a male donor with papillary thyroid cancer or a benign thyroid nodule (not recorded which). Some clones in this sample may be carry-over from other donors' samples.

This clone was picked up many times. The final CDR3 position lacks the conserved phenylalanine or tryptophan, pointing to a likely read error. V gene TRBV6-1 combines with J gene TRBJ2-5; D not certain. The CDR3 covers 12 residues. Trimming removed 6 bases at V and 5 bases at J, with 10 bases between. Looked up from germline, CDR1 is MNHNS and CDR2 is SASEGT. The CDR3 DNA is TGTGCCAGCAGAGGCCCTACGGAGACCCAGTACCTC. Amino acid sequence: CASRGPTETQYL.

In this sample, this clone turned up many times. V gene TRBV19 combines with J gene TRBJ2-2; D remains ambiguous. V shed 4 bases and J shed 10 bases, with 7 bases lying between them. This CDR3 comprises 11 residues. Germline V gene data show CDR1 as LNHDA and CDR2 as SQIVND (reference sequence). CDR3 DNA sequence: TGTGCCAGTAGTAGAGCCCTGGAGCTGTTTTTT. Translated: CASSRALELFF.

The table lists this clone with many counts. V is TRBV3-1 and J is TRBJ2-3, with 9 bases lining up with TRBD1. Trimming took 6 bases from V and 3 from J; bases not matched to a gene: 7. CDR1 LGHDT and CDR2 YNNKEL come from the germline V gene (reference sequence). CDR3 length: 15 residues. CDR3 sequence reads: CASRGDRVLTDTQYF. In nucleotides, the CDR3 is TGTGCCAGCAGGGGGGACAGGGTCTTGACAGATACGCAGTATTTT.

CDR3 residues: CASSLVSAGEGEQYF. In DNA form, the CDR3 reads TGTGCCAGCAGCTTAGTGTCAGCGGGAGAAGGCGAGCAGTACTTC. This rearrangement joins TRBV7-8 to TRBJ2-7, with 8 bases aligning to TRBD2. CDR3 length: 15 amino acids. The V and J ends lost 1 base and 6 bases, in that order; junction bases with no gene match: 8. Germline V CDR1 and CDR2: SGHVS, FQNEAQ.

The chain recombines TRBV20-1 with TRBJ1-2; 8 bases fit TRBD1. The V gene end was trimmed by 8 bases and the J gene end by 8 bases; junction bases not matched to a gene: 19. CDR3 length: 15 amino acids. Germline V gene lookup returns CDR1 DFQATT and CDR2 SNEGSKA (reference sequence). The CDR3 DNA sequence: TGCAGTCTAAAGGGCCGGGACAGGTGGGATAGGGGCTACACCTTC. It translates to CSLKGRDRWDRGYTF.

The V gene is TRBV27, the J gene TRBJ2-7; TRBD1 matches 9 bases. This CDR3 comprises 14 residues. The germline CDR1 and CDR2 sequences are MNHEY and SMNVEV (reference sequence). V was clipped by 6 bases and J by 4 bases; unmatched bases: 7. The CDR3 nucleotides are TGTGCCAGCAGCTCGGGGACAGGGAGGTACGAGCAGTACTTC. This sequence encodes CASSSGTGRYEQYF.

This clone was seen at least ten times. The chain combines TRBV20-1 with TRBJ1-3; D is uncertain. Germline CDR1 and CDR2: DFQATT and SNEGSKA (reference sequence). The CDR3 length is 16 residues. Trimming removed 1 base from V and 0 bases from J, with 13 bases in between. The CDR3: CSARALNFRSGNTIYF. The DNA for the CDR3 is TGCAGTGCTAGAGCTCTTAACTTCCGCTCTGGAAACACCATATATTTT.

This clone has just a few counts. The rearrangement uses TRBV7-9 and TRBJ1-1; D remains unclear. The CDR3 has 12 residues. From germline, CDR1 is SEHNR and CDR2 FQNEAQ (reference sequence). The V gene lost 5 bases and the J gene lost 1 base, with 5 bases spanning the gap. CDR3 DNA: TGTGCCAGCAGCCCCAGGAACACTGAAGCTTTCTTT. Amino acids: CASSPRNTEAFF.

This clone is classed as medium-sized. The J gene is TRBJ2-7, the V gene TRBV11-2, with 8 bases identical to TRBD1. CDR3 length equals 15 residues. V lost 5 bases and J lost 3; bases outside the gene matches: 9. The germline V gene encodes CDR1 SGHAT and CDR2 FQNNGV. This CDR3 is CASSLRGDRSYEQYF. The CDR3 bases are TGTGCCAGCAGCCTGAGGGGGGACAGGAGCTACGAGCAGTACTTC.

The CDR3 spells CASRLEWVFLTEQFF. The CDR3 DNA reads as TGTGCCAGCAGGCTCGAGTGGGTGTTCCTAACCGAGCAGTTCTTC. The chain combines TRBV6-5 with TRBJ2-1; D gene uncertain. The CDR3 runs to 15 residues. Germline V CDR1 and CDR2: MNHEY, SVGAGI. The V gene lost 6 bases and the J gene lost 10 bases, with 22 bases spanning the gap.

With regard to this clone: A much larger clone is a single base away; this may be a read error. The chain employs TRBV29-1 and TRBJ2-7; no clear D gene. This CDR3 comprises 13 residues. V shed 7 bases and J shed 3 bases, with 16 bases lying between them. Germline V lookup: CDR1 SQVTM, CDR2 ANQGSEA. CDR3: CSGHVAIRYEQYF. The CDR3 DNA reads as TGCAGCGGGCATGTGGCGATTCGCTACGAGCAGTACTTC.

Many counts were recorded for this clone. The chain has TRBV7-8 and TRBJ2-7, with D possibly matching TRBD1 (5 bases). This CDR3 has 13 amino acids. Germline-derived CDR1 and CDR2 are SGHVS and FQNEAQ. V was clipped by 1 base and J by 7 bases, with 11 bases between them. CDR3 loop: CASSLGLGEEQYF. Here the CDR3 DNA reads TGTGCCAGCAGCTTAGGGTTAGGGGAAGAGCAGTACTTC.

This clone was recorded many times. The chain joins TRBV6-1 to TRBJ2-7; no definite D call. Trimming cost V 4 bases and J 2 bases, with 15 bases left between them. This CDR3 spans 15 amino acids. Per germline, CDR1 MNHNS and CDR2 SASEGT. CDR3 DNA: TGTGCCAGCAGTGTCAGCCACCCCGCCCCCTACGAGCAGTACTTC. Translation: CASSVSHPAPYEQYF.

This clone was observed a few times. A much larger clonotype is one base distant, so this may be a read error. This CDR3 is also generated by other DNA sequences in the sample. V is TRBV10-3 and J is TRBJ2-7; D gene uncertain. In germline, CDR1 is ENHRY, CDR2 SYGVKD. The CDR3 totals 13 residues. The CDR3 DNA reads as TGTGCCATTAGTGAAGGGTTTCGGTCCGAGCAGTACTTC. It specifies CAISEGFRSEQYF.

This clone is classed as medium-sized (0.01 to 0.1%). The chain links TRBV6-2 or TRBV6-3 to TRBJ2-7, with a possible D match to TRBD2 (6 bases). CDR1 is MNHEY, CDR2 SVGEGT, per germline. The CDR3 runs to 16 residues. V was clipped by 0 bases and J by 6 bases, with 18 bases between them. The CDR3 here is CASSYSLRSGSGEQYF. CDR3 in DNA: TGTGCCAGCAGTTACTCGTTGCGGAGCGGGTCGGGCGAGCAGTACTTC.

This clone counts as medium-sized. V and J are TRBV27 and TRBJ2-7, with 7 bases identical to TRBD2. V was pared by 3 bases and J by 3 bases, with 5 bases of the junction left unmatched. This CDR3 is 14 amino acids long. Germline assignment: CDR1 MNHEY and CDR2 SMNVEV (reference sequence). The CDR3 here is CASSFAGVDYEQYF. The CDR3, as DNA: TGTGCCAGCAGTTTCGCGGGAGTGGACTACGAGCAGTACTTC.

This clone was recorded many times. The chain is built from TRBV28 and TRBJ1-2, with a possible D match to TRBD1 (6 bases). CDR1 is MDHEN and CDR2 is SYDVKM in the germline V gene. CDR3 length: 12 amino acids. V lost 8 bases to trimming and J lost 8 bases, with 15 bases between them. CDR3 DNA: TGTGCCAGCCGCAGGGGAAATGGCGGCTACACCTTC. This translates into CASRRGNGGYTF.

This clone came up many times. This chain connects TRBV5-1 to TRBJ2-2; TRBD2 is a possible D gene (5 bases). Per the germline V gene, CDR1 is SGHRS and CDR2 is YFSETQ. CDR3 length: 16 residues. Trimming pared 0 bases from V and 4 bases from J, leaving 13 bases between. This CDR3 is CASSLDGRRSTGELFF. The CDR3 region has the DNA TGCGCCAGCAGCTTGGACGGGCGGAGGTCCACCGGGGAGCTGTTTTTT.

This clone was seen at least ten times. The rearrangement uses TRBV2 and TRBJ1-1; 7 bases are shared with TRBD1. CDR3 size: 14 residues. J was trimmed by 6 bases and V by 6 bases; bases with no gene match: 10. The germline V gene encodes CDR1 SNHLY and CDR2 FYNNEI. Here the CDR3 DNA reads TGTGCCAGCAGACCTACAGGGGTCCGCTCTGAAGCTTTCTTT. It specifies CASRPTGVRSEAFF.

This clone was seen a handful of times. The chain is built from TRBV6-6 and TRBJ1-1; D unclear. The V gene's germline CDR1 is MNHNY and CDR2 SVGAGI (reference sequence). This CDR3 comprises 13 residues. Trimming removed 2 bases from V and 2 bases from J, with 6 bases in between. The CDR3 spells CASSYQENTEAFF. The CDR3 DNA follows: TGTGCCAGCAGTTACCAGGAAAACACTGAAGCTTTCTTT.

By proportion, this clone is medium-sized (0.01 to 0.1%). The CDR3 DNA follows: TGTGCCAGCAGTGAGGGGAGAGGGCCCTTGAATGAGCAGTTCTTC. This encodes CASSEGRGPLNEQFF. The V and J genes are TRBV2 and TRBJ2-1; D might be TRBD2 (5 bases). CDR3 length equals 15 residues. Trimming left V 3 bases short and J 7 bases short, with 16 bases between. CDR1 and CDR2 (germline): SNHLY, FYNNEI.

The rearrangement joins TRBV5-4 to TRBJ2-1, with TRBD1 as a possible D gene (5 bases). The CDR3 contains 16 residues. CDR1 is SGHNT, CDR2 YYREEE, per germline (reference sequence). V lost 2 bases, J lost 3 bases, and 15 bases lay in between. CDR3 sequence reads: CASSLRGVSIYNEQFF. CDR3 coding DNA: TGTGCCAGCAGCTTAAGGGGCGTGAGTATCTACAATGAGCAGTTCTTC. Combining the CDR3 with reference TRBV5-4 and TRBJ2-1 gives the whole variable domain ETGVTQSPTHLIKTRGQQVTLRCSSQSGHNTVSWYQQALGQGPQFIFQYYREEENGRGNFPPRFSGLQFPNYSSELNVNALELDDSALYLCASSLRGVSIYNEQFFGPGTRLTVL.

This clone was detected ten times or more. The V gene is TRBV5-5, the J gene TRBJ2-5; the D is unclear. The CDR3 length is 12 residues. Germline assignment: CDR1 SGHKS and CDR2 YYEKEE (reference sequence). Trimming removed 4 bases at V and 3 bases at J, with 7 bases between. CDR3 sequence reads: CASSTGEETQYF. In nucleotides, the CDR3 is TGTGCCAGCAGCACGGGCGAAGAGACCCAGTACTTC.

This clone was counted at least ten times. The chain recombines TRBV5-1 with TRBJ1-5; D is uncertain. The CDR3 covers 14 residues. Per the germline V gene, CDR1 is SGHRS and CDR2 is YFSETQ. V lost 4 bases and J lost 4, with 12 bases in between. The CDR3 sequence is CASSSGVQNQPQHF. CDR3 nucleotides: TGCGCCAGCAGCAGCGGGGTCCAAAATCAGCCCCAGCATTTT. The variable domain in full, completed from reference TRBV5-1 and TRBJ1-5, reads KAGVTQTPRYLIKTRGQQVTLSCSPISGHRSVSWYQQTPGQGLQFLFEYFSETQRNKGNFPGRFSGRQFSNSRSEMNVSTLELGDSALYLCASSSGVQNQPQHFGDGTRLSIL.

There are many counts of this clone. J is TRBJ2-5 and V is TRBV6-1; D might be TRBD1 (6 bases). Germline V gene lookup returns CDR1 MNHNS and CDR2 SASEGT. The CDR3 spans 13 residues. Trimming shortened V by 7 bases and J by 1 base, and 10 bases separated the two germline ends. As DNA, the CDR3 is TGTGCCAGCAATGGGGGCACCCAAGAGACCCAGTACTTC. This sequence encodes CASNGGTQETQYF.

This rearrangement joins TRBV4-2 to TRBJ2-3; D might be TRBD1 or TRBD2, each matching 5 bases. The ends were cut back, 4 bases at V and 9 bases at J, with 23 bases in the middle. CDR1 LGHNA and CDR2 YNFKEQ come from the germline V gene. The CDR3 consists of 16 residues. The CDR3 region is CASSPSVGRTVLTQYF. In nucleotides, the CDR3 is TGTGCCAGCAGCCCAAGTGTGGGACGGACCGTTTTAACGCAGTATTTT.